This TCR beta chain is drawn from a study of blood T cell repertoires in COVID-19. Turning to the study itself: Samples came from the United States, Italy and Spain, spanning acute and convalescent COVID-19. From T cells, B-cell-depleted T cells, or PBMCs came the material, which was cDNA or gDNA.

Trimming shortened V by 0 bases and J by 3 bases, and 4 bases separated the two germline ends. This CDR3 is built from 13 residues. Germline assignment: CDR1 MNHEY and CDR2 SVGEGT. In the source study's methods: Reference gene primer amplification gave estimated nucleated cell counts. TCRdb's table, derived via immunoSEQ multiplex PCR, lists solely in-frame clones and lacks some. V, J and clone size are taken as reported in that table, and D and trimming were inferred from the DNA itself. This sample has about 67,000 clones; about nine tenths occur once, and the top ten carry about 4.4%. The V call is TRBV6-2 or TRBV6-3, the J call TRBJ2-3; no definite D call. The TCR originated in a man between 45 and 60 years old with active COVID-19. Sequencing was carried out using peripheral blood. CDR3 residues: CASSYSETDTQYF. DNA of the CDR3: TGTGCCAGCAGTTACTCGGAGACAGATACGCAGTATTTT.